Listed here is a single T cell receptor beta chain. The specificity of this receptor is unknown. No much larger clone exists at a distance of one base, and base qualities are not known. These data come from a study of regulatory T cells in long-lasting Graves disease (dated by TCRdb to the early 2020s). At the level of the whole study: Patients with newly diagnosed Graves' disease had been on antithyroid drugs for under 3 months. The study took place in China and was registered as a clinical trial. A total of roughly 35 samples underwent TCR sequencing: about 13 from persistent and roughly 20 from newly diagnosed Graves' disease patients. Persistent Graves' disease patients were compared with newly diagnosed Graves' disease patients by peripheral blood TCR sequencing and RNA sequencing.

The time point label corresponds to: newly diagnosed GD, antithyroid drugs for less than 3 months. For both TCR sequencing and RNA sequencing, RNA was extracted from PBMCs in TRIzol. The diagnosis of Graves' disease was made according to American Thyroid Association guidelines. Recruitment of patients was carried out at an endocrinology department in Xi'an, China. Each patient gave approximately 10 milliliters of peripheral blood, collected in an EDTA anticoagulant tube. Ficoll Paque Plus density gradient separation was used to isolate PBMCs, and no further T cell sorting was done. RNA quality was checked with an Agilent 2100 Bioanalyzer and agarose gel, and concentration with a NanoDrop 2000. CDR3 length: 12 amino acids, cysteine to phenylalanine. The only DNA kept is the CDR3, 36 bases in frame from the first base. For CDR1 and CDR2, the germline V gene lists MDHEN and SYDVKM. V is shortened by 6 bases, J by 4 bases, and the region joining them spans 8 bases.

The method was multiplex PCR. This sample was sequenced with an Illumina HiSeq 4000. To build TCR beta libraries, CDR3 regions were amplified by Arm-PCR using iRepertoire HTBI primers. Before sequencing, the PCR products underwent gel purification. Regarding the original processing steps: Gene usage analysis of CDR3 amino acid clonotypes used the approximately 56 TRBV and around 13 TRBJ segments found across samples. COPE and FqMerger were used to merge the filtered high-quality paired reads into contigs. BLAST was used to align contigs to IMGT TRBV, TRBD and TRBJ reference genes, with CDR3 defined following IMGT. Clonotypes above 0.1% frequency were classified as highly expanded clones. Shannon entropy was used to measure repertoire diversity, and the Gini coefficient was used to measure V-J evenness. A clonotype was considered public if more than one individual shared it. TCRdb applied fastp at Q25 and MiXCR to the public reads, then kept only in-frame beta chains. Every entry covers one CDR3 protein and lists the most common genes and DNA from its rows. The V and J calls follow TCRdb's processing rather than the paper's. The sample has about 430,000 distinct CDR3 sequences on record, about 15% of them singletons. The top ten clonotypes cover approximately 7.8% of the sample.

Results the study describes overall, beyond this receptor: TRBV28, TRBJ1-2 and TRBJ2-5 were preferentially used in persistent disease, while TRBV20-1 and TRBJ2-1 were favored in newly diagnosed disease. Sequencing and analysis were restricted to the TCR beta chain. The study examined only peripheral blood because the primary lesion, thyroid tissue, could not be accessed. Compared with newly diagnosed patients, persistent Graves' disease patients had lower TCR Shannon entropy and fewer highly expanded clones, which suggests clonal expansion. The authors acknowledged the small sample size as a limitation that may reduce accuracy. Patients with persistent disease shared more public clonotypes (about 2,500) than newly diagnosed patients did (966).

The same sample was also studied in work on T cells in Graves' hyperthyroidism and ophthalmopathy. The second source states: Stable Graves' hyperthyroidism was defined as the absence of progression to ophthalmopathy over 18 months of follow-up. Hyperthyroidism patients were newly diagnosed, had a disease duration of under 2 months, and were aged 18 to 65 years. Patients with uncontrolled infections, other autoimmune diseases, pregnancy or lactation were excluded. Diagnoses relied on clinical symptoms, serum thyroxine and TRAb, thyroid ultrasound and orbital computed tomography. A first-round RT-PCR of the TCR CDR3 used the HTBI primer set with the Qiagen OneStep RT-PCR kit. Most expanded thyroid clonotypes (frequency above 0.001) were also found in blood, which suggests that blood repertoires may mirror thyroid immune responses. A model built on a 13 V-J signature distinguished ophthalmopathy from stable hyperthyroidism, reaching roughly 88% sensitivity and about 81% specificity in cross-validation and 80%/75% in testing. In validation, progression to ophthalmopathy was predicted by the model with roughly 69% sensitivity and around 75% specificity, a median of about 6.8 months before onset. To identify distinguishing TCR V-J signatures, a discovery cohort of about 95 patients was used, comprising 40 to 45 with Graves' ophthalmopathy and around 57 with stable Graves' hyperthyroidism. Prospective prediction of ophthalmopathy was tested in an independent validation cohort of some 20 hyperthyroidism patients and around 16 patients who later progressed to ophthalmopathy. The approximately 98 discovery patients were randomly divided into training and test sets at a 7:3 ratio. Thyroid tissue and blood T-cell repertoires from six Graves' hyperthyroidism patients were also compared in the study. Following sampling, methimazole starting at 30 mg daily was given to hyperthyroidism patients, and high-dose intravenous methylprednisolone was given to ophthalmopathy patients. Libraries were constructed in a second round of multiplex PCR, after which size selection and purification were performed. Paired-end sequencing of the libraries was performed with 100 bp reads on an Illumina HiSeq2000. SOAPnuke was used to process the raw data, with reads discarded if the reads contained adapters or uncalled bases, had a mean Phred below 15, or lacked an exact constant-primer or identifier match. COPE v1.2.5 was used to merge the high-quality paired reads, and each unique nucleotide sequence was defined as a clonotype. MiTCR v1.1 was used to align the clonotypes against IMGT TRBV, TRBD and TRBJ reference segments. Analysis was restricted to V-J combinations with a frequency above 0.0001, which covered about 99% of repertoires. A TCS score was defined as the ratio of F50 (clonal expansion) to E x V (chaos), with BLOSUM62-based TCRdist applied between CDR3 peptides within each V-J. Welch's t-statistics and random forest reduced some 510 V-J features to about 12, which were used in a naive Bayes classifier (R e1071). No statistical method was used to fix the sample size in advance, and group allocation was not hidden from the investigators. The paper reports TCR Vbeta CDR3 sequencing of roughly 140 peripheral blood samples: 40 or so ophthalmopathy, roughly 74 hyperthyroidism and about 17 progressor patients.

This TCR came from a woman aged 35 to 49 with Graves disease. Donor details come from another sample of the same person, matched by shared clones. The sequence is built from TRBV28 and TRBJ2-3; the D gene is unclear. Source: peripheral blood mononuclear cells (PBMCs), taken at new diagnosis, from a patient treated with antithyroid drugs. The CDR3 protein is CASRSASDTQYF. The DNA sequence is as follows: TGTGCCAGCAGGTCCGCCTCAGATACGCAGTATTTT.